The clone carrying this TCR beta chain showed up just a few times. This sample was taken from a study of CD8 T cells in ankylosing spondylitis. TCRdb processed the 5' RACE reads anew with MiXCR; each CDR3 protein has one entry. The table lists some 200,000 distinct CDR3 sequences, about 13% of them singletons. V trimming: 7 bases; J trimming: 7 bases; junction bases outside the gene matches: 8. The germline CDR1 and CDR2 sequences are LGHDT and YNNKEL (reference sequence). The CDR3 loop spans 14 amino acids. This receptor was obtained from a male donor with ankylosing spondylitis or in good health (not recorded which). The gene calls are TRBV3-1 and TRBJ2-4; 9 nucleotides match TRBD2. Sequenced input: blood, either unsorted or a sorted T cell fraction (not recorded which). CDR3 sequence (DNA): TGTGCCAGCACCCCGCGGGGGGGCAGGAACATTCAGTACTTC. It encodes CASTPRGGRNIQYF.